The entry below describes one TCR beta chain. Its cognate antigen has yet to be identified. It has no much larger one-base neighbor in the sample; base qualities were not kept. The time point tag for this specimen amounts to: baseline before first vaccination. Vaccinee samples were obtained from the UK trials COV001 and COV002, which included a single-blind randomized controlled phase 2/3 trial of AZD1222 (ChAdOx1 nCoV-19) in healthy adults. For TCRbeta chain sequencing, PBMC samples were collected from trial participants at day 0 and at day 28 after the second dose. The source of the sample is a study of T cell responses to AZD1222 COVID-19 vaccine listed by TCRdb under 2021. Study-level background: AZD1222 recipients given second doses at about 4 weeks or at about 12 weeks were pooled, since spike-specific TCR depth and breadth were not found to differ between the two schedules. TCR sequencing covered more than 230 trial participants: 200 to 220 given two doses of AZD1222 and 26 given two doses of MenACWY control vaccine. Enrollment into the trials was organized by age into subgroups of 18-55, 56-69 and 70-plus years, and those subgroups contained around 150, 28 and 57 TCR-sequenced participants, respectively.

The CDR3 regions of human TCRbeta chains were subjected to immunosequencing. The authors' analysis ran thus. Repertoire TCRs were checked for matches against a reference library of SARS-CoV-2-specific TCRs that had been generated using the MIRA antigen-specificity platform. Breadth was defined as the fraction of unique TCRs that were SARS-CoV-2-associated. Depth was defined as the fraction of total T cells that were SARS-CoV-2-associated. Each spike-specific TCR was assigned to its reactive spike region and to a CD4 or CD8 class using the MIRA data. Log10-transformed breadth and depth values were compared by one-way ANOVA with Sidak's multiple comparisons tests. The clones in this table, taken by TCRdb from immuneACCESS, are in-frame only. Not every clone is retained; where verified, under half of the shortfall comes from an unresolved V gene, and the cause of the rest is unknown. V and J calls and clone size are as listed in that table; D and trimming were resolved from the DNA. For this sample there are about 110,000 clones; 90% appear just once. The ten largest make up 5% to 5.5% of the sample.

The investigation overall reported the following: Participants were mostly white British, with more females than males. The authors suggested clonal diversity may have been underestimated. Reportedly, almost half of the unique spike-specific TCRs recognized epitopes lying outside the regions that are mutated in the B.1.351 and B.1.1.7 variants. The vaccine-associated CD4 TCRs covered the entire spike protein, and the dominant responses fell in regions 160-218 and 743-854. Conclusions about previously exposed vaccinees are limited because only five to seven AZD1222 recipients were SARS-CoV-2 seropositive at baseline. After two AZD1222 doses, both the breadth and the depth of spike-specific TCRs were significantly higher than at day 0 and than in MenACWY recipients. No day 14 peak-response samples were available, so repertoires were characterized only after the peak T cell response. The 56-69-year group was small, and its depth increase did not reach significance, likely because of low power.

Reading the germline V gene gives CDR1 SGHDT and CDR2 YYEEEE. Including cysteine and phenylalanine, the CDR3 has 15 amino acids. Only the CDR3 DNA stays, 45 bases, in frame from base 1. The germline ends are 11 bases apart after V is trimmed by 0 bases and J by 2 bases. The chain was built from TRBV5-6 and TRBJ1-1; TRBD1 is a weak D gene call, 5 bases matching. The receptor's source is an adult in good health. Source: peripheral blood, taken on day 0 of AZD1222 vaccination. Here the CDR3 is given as CASSLGGAGNTEAFF. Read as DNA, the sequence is TGTGCCAGCAGCTTGGGAGGGGCGGGAAACACTGAAGCTTTCTTT. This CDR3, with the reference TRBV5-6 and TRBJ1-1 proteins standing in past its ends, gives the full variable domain DAGVTQSPTHLIKTRGQQVTLRCSPKSGHDTVSWYQQALGQGPQFIFQYYEEEERQRGNFPDRFSGHQFPNYSSELNVNALLLGDSALYLCASSLGGAGNTEAFFGQGTRLTVV.